The 18 T cell receptor beta chains listed next were all sequenced from one sample in a study of identical twins. TCRdb used MiXCR to reprocess the 5' RACE reads, holding one entry per CDR3 protein. The repertoire has about 530,000 distinct CDR3 sequences, 12% to 15% of them found once; the top ten carry roughly 0.46%. The same sample was also used in a study of yellow fever vaccine responses in identical twins.

Material for sequencing was CD4+ T cells sorted from blood. All receptors come from a woman aged 18-35 years in good health.

The sample holds many counts of this clonotype. This chain joins TRBV12-3 or TRBV12-4 and TRBJ1-2; 7 bases align to TRBD1. The CDR3 runs 16 residues. J gave up 2 bases and V 0 bases, and 6 bases lay outside the gene matches. The CDR3 region has the DNA TGTGCCAGCAGTTTAGCGGTCACAGGGGCAAACTATGGCTACACCTTC. Translated, it gives CASSLAVTGANYGYTF.

The CDR3 bases are TGTGCCAGCTCACCACAGGGGGGAAAAAGGGAGCAGTACTTC. Translated, it gives CASSPQGGKREQYF. V is TRBV18 and J is TRBJ2-7; D may match TRBD1 or TRBD2 (6 bases each). This CDR3 spans 14 amino acids. With 1 base removed from V and 7 bases from J, the gap between germline ends came to 14 bases. From germline, CDR1 is KGHSH and CDR2 LQKENI.

This clonotype was seen a handful of times. The chain is built from TRBV20-1 and TRBJ2-1, with 9 bases lining up with TRBD1. The CDR3 runs 14 residues. Germline CDR1 reads DFQATT; CDR2 reads SNEGSKA (reference sequence). Trimming took 6 bases from V and 6 from J; bases not matched to a gene: 9. CDR3: CSARTGQGANEQFF. Written as DNA, the CDR3 is TGCAGTGCCAGAACGGGACAGGGAGCCAATGAGCAGTTCTTC.

The chain has TRBV5-4 and TRBJ2-2, with 8 positions matching TRBD1. Germline V gives CDR1 SGHNT, CDR2 YYREEE (reference sequence). Losses at the gene ends were 2 bases for V and 3 bases for J; bases not matched to a gene: 6. The CDR3 runs 16 residues. DNA for the CDR3: TGTGCCAGCAGCTTCCCAGGGGGCGTCTACACCGGGGAGCTGTTTTTT. It specifies CASSFPGGVYTGELFF. Filled out from reference TRBV5-4 and TRBJ2-2, the complete variable domain reads ETGVTQSPTHLIKTRGQQVTLRCSSQSGHNTVSWYQQALGQGPQFIFQYYREEENGRGNFPPRFSGLQFPNYSSELNVNALELDDSALYLCASSFPGGVYTGELFFGEGSRLTVL.

The CDR3 loop reads CASSSPTGSNNEKLFF. CDR3 bases: TGTGCCAGCAGCTCCCCGACAGGGTCGAATAATGAAAAACTGTTTTTT. The V gene is TRBV14, the J gene TRBJ1-4; TRBD1 aligns across 7 bases. Germline V gene sequence: CDR1 SGHDN, CDR2 FVKESK. V lost 5 bases and J lost 4; bases outside the gene matches: 10. The CDR3 extends over 16 amino acids.

This clonotype was observed a handful of times. CDR3 sequence: CASSASGRETQYF. The CDR3 DNA reads as TGTGCCAGCAGCGCAAGTGGTCGTGAGACCCAGTACTTC. The chain has TRBV12-3 or TRBV12-4 and TRBJ2-5; D is uncertain. Trimming stripped 6 bases from V and 5 bases from J, with 13 bases between. This CDR3 is built from 13 residues.

This clonotype was counted only a few times. The chain combines TRBV24-1 with TRBJ2-2; 9 bases are a match to TRBD2. The CDR3 has 16 residues. The germline gives CDR1 KGHDR, CDR2 SFDVKD. J gave up 3 bases and V 1 base, and 2 bases lay outside the gene matches. DNA for the CDR3: TGTGCCACCAGTGATTTCGTAGCGGGAGACACCGGGGAGCTGTTTTTT. The encoded protein is CATSDFVAGDTGELFF.

Concerning this clonotype: The DNA is left out, because the CDR3 cannot be placed on it with certainty; the CDR3 is given as TCRdb lists it. The chain joins TRBV7-8 to TRBJ2-2. The CDR3 is 13 amino acids long, termini counted. Germline CDR1 and CDR2: SGHVS and FQNEAQ. The CDR3 spells CASSSQFFGELFF.

In its sample, this clonotype was seen a few times. The CDR3 region has the DNA TGTGCCAGCAGTTACTCGTTGCTAGCAGGCACAGATACGCAGTATTTT. Protein sequence: CASSYSLLAGTDTQYF. This rearrangement joins TRBV6-5 to TRBJ2-3; tentative D call: TRBD2 (5 bases). Trimming stripped 0 bases from V and 1 base from J, with 11 bases between. Per the germline V gene, CDR1 is MNHEY and CDR2 is SVGAGI. This CDR3 spans 16 amino acids.

The genes are TRBV7-9 and TRBJ2-1, with D perhaps matching TRBD2 (5 bases). Trimming took 1 base from V and 9 from J, leaving 10 bases between them. CDR1 is SEHNR and CDR2 is FQNEAQ in the germline V gene (reference sequence). The CDR3 has 13 amino acids. The CDR3 region is CASSLVLVAEQFF. In DNA form, the CDR3 reads TGTGCCAGCAGCTTAGTACTAGTGGCTGAGCAGTTCTTC.

CDR3 DNA sequence: TGTGCCAGCAGGGCCGGGGGGGGAGTCTCCTACGAGCAGTACTTC. The encoded protein is CASRAGGGVSYEQYF. The chain links TRBV6-1 to TRBJ2-7, with TRBD2 matching over 8 bases. This CDR3 has 15 amino acids. Germline V gives CDR1 MNHNS, CDR2 SASEGT. The ends lost 6 bases at V and 0 bases at J; junction bases unmatched: 7.

V and J are TRBV5-5 and TRBJ2-2; TRBD2 aligns across 11 bases. V dropped 3 bases and J dropped 5; count of bases not matched to a gene: 9. Germline V gives CDR1 SGHKS, CDR2 YYEKEE (reference sequence). This CDR3 spans 17 amino acids. CDR3 sequence reads: CASSSRYLAGGTGELFF. DNA of the CDR3: TGTGCCAGCAGCTCCCGCTACCTAGCGGGGGGAACCGGGGAGCTGTTTTTT.

This sequence joins TRBV6-1 and TRBJ2-2; TRBD2 agrees at 7 bases. V lost 8 bases, J lost 7 bases, and 10 bases stayed unmatched. Looked up from germline, CDR1 is MNHNS and CDR2 is SASEGT. The CDR3 spans 14 residues. The CDR3 DNA follows: TGTGCCAGCCACCCTAGCGGTTCTAACGGGGAGCTGTTTTTT. Protein: CASHPSGSNGELFF.

A word on this clonotype: The junction departs from germline at one end; a sequencing error may be responsible. The rearrangement uses TRBV20-1 and TRBJ2-7; no firm D call. Per the germline V gene, CDR1 is DFQATT and CDR2 is SNEGSKA (reference sequence). The CDR3 length is 15 residues. CDR3 nucleotide sequence: TGCAGTGTTAGAGCTCTCGTGGGTGGTTCCTACGAGCAGTACTTC. This translates into CSVRALVGGSYEQYF.

This clonotype was picked up many times. The J gene is TRBJ2-3, the V gene TRBV27, with D possibly matching TRBD2 (6 bases). Between the trimmed V and J ends, which lost 6 bases and 1 base, there was a span of 14 bases. This CDR3 region has 15 residues. Germline V gives CDR1 MNHEY, CDR2 SMNVEV (reference sequence). This CDR3 reads CASRKMAGRTDTQYF. CDR3 in DNA: TGTGCCAGCAGGAAAATGGCGGGGCGCACAGATACGCAGTATTTT.

The rearrangement links TRBV20-1 to TRBJ1-1; D unclear. The germline V and J ends were trimmed by 5 bases and 5 bases, with 9 bases remaining between them. From germline, CDR1 is DFQATT and CDR2 SNEGSKA (reference sequence). The CDR3 runs to 11 residues. The CDR3 region has the DNA TGCAGTGCTGCCCCAGAGACTGAAGCTTTCTTT. This sequence encodes CSAAPETEAFF.

V is TRBV7-9 and J is TRBJ2-7; TRBD2 is a possible D gene (5 bases). The CDR3 totals 14 residues. Trimming took 5 bases from V and 4 from J, leaving 15 bases between them. Per germline, CDR1 SEHNR and CDR2 FQNEAQ (reference sequence). The DNA of the CDR3 is TGTGCCAGCAGCCCGCGGGCCACCCTATACGAGCAGTACGTC. This codes for CASSPRATLYEQYV.

V and J are TRBV20-1 and TRBJ2-3; D unclear. The CDR3 spans 14 residues. Germline CDR1 reads DFQATT; CDR2 reads SNEGSKA (reference sequence). Trimming cost V 4 bases and J 0 bases, with 11 bases left between them. CDR3 coding DNA: TGCAGTGCTATTTTAACGGTTAGCACAGATACGCAGTATTTT. It yields the protein CSAILTVSTDTQYF.